This T cell receptor (beta chain) emerged from a study of cytomegalovirus exposure and HLA in healthy donors. Overall study context: An earlier analysis identified 120 million or so unique TCR beta sequences in about 179 million T cells. Most donors, more than 80% of around 400 genotyped, fell in the Caucasian-associated ancestry cluster.

Concerning this clone itself: Antigen specificity is unknown.

Study-level findings and limits: Analysis performed later found 16,951 TCR beta sequences associated with HLA alleles at 0.05 false discovery rate. For most subjects, TCR beta sequences were reported to predict HLA-A and HLA-B alleles with accuracy.

It was with 60 Vbeta and 13 Jbeta primers that the PCR ran. The protocol was immunoSEQ multiplex PCR, while the TCRdb copy is restricted to in-frame clones and leaves out a portion. The data show some 190,000 clones, with approximately 88% seen just once and approximately 1.2% held by the top ten. This CDR3 has 14 amino acids. V was trimmed by 0 bases and J by 6 bases, leaving 9 bases between them. Germline loops: CDR1 SGDLS, CDR2 YYNGEE. Sequencing used PBMCs. The V call is TRBV9, the J call TRBJ2-2; D is uncertain. This receptor was identified in a boy aged 2 to 9 in good health and CMV-seronegative. The CDR3 DNA reads TGTGCCAGCAGCGTAGAATGGCAGTCCGGGGAGCTGTTTTTT. This sequence encodes CASSVEWQSGELFF.